This TCR beta chain comes out of a study of blood T cell repertoires in COVID-19. Study details: The United States, Italy and Spain were the sources of the acute and convalescent COVID-19 samples.

The CDR3 length is 23 residues. V lost 1 base, J lost 3 bases, and 22 bases stayed unmatched. Germline loops: CDR1 LNHDA, CDR2 SQIVND (reference sequence). Residents of about 25 US areas, aged about 18 to 89 years, made up the participants. Assay used: immunoSEQ multiplex PCR; TCRdb lists only in-frame clones, some missing. The repertoire holds roughly 260,000 clones, with 80% to 95% as singletons. This chain uses TRBV19 with TRBJ2-1, with 12 bases that match TRBD2. The specimen was PBMCs or T cells enriched from blood (not recorded which). The sequence came from a woman between 18 and 29 years old who had recovered from COVID-19. The CDR3 here is CASSIGLKPLLAGGKQVYNEQFF. CDR3 nucleotide sequence: TGTGCCAGTAGTATAGGCCTAAAGCCCTTACTAGCGGGGGGCAAACAAGTCTACAATGAGCAGTTCTTC.